This T cell receptor (beta chain) was identified in a study of human T cells and chemical hapten exposure. Between the trimmed V and J ends, which lost 5 bases and 3 bases, there was a span of 8 bases. CDR3 length: 13 residues. Germline V gives CDR1 KGHDR, CDR2 SFDVKD. Time point: patch test 1, 2 weeks after DPC sensitization. Treatment described: therapeutic diphenylcyclopropenone sensitization with weekly scalp DPC. TCRdb used MiXCR to reprocess the RACE reads, holding one entry per CDR3 protein. The data hold around 340,000 distinct CDR3 sequences, with approximately 6.9% observed a single time. The receptor's source is a woman aged 18-29 years with alopecia areata. Some clones in this sample may be carry-over from other donors' samples. This material consisted of whole blood, taken in connection with sensitization to the hapten diphenylcyclopropenone (DPC). The J gene is TRBJ2-3, the V gene TRBV24-1; D not resolved. CDR3 protein: CATSAASTDTQYF. The CDR3 region has the DNA TGTGCCACCAGTGCGGCTTCTACAGATACGCAGTATTTT.